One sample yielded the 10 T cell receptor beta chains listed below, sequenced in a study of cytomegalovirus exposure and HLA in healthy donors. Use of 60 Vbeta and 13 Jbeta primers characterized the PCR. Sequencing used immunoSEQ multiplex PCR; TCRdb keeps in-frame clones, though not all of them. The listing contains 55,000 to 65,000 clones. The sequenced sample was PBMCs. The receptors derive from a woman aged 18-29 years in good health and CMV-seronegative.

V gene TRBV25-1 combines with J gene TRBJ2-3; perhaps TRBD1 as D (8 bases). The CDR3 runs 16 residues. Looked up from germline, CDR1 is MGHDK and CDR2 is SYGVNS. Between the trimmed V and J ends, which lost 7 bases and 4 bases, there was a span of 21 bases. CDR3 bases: TGTGCCAGCACCGAATCTAGGACAGGGAGGGCAGATACGCAGTATTTT. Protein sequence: CASTESRTGRADTQYF.

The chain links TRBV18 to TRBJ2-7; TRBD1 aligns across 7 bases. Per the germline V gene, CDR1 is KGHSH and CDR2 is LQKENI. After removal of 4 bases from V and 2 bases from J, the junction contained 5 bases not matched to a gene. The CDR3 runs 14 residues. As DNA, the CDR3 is TGTGCCAGCTCACGGACGACAGGGCCCTACGAGCAGTACTTC. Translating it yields CASSRTTGPYEQYF.

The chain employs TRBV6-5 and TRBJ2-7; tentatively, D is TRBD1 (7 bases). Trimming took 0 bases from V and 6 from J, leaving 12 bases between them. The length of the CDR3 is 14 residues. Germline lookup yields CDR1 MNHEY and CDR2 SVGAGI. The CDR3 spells CASSYSRGAIEQYF. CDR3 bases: TGTGCCAGCAGTTACTCCAGGGGGGCGATCGAGCAGTACTTC.

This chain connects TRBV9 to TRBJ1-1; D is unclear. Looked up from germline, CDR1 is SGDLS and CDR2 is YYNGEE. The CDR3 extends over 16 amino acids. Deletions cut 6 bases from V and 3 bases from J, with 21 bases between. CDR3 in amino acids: CASTDSTQGWDTEAFF. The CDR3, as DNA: TGTGCCAGCACAGACTCTACCCAAGGCTGGGACACTGAAGCTTTCTTT.

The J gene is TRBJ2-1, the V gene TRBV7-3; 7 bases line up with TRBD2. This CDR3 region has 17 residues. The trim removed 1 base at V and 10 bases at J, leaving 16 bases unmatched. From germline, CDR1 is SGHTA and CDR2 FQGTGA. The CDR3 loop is CASSLILGAGELGEQFF. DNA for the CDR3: TGTGCCAGCAGCTTAATTCTTGGGGCGGGAGAATTGGGGGAGCAGTTCTTC.

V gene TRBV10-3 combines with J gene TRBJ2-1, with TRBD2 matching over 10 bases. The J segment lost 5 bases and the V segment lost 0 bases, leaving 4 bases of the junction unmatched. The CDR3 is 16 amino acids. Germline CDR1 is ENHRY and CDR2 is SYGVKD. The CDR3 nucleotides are TGTGCCATCAGTGAGTCTGTACTAGCGGGGAACAATGAGCAGTTCTTC. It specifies CAISESVLAGNNEQFF.

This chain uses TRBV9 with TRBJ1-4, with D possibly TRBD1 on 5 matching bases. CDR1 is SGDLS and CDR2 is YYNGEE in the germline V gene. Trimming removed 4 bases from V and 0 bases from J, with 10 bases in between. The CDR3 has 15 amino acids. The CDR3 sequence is CASSISGTTNEKLFF. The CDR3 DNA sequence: TGTGCCAGCAGCATCTCAGGGACAACTAATGAAAAACTGTTTTTT.

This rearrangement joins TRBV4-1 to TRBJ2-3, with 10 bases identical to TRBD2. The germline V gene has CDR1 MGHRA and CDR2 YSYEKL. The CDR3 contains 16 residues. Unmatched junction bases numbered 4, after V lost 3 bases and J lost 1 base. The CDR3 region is CASSHPGTSGTDTQYF. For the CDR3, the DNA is TGCGCCAGCAGCCATCCCGGGACTAGCGGCACAGATACGCAGTATTTT.

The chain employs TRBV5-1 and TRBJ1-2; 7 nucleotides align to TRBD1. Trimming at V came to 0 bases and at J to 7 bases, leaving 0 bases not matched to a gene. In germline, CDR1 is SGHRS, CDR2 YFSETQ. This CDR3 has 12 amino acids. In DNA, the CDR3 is TGCGCCAGCAGCTTGGACAGGGGTGGCTACACCTTC. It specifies CASSLDRGGYTF.

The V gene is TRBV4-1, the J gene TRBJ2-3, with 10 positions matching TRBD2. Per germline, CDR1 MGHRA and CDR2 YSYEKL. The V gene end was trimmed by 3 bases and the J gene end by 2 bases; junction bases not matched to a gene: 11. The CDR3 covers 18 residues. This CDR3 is CASSQLLRTSGVTDTQYF. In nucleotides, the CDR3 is TGCGCCAGCAGCCAGCTGCTCCGGACTAGCGGAGTCACAGATACGCAGTATTTT.